These 22 T cell receptor beta chains originate from one sample sequenced in a study of OX40 agonist ivuxolimab in advanced cancers. Assay used: immunoSEQ multiplex PCR; TCRdb lists only in-frame clones, some missing. In the table there are about 78,000 clones, 92% of which are singletons. The specimen comprised CD4+ or CD8+ T cells sorted from blood, sampled in a trial of the OX40 agonist ivuxolimab. Receptors originate from an adult with an advanced solid tumor such as melanoma, head and neck, liver or kidney cancer.

The chain has TRBV7-9 and TRBJ2-6; D is tentatively TRBD1 or TRBD2 (5 bases each). The CDR3 totals 15 residues. Germline V CDR1 and CDR2: SEHNR, FQNEAQ (reference sequence). Trimming removed 0 bases at V and 2 bases at J, with 5 bases between. The CDR3 sequence: CASSLAGAGANVLTF. The CDR3 DNA follows: TGTGCCAGCAGCTTAGCGGGGGCTGGGGCCAACGTCCTGACTTTC.

The V gene is TRBV5-4, the J gene TRBJ2-3, with D unresolved. Trimming shortened V by 4 bases and J by 4 bases, and 10 bases separated the two germline ends. The CDR3 sequence is 13 residues long. Germline CDR1 and CDR2: SGHNT and YYREEE (reference sequence). The CDR3 DNA follows: TGTGCCAGCAGCCCCATGAGCCCAGATACGCAGTATTTT. It yields the protein CASSPMSPDTQYF.

The CDR3 reads CASSETGETQYF. As DNA, the CDR3 is TGTGCCAGCAGTGAGACGGGGGAGACCCAGTACTTC. This chain links TRBV6-1 with TRBJ2-5; D perhaps matches TRBD2 (5 bases). The CDR3 length is 12 residues. Germline V gene sequence: CDR1 MNHNS, CDR2 SASEGT. V lost 3 bases to trimming and J lost 5 bases, with 7 bases between them.

The CDR3 loop reads CASSEGGRSPQYF. The CDR3 DNA reads TGTGCCAGCAGTGAAGGGGGGAGAAGTCCGCAGTATTTT. The chain carries TRBV2 and TRBJ2-3; D possibly matches TRBD1 or TRBD2 (5 bases each). From germline, CDR1 is SNHLY and CDR2 FYNNEI. V lost 1 base to trimming and J lost 10 bases, with 12 bases between them. The CDR3 has 13 residues.

This clone occurred once. Other DNA sequences in the same sample also yield this CDR3. This chain uses TRBV5-1 with TRBJ2-5; the match to TRBD1 covers 7 bases. The CDR3 is 14 amino acids. Germline V gene lookup returns CDR1 SGHRS and CDR2 YFSETQ. Losses at the gene ends were 3 bases for V and 1 base for J; bases not matched to a gene: 3. The CDR3 DNA reads as TGCGCCAGCAGCTCCGGGACAGCCCAAGAGACCCAGTACTTC. Translated, it gives CASSSGTAQETQYF.

This chain joins TRBV5-1 and TRBJ2-5; D is unresolved. This CDR3 contains 14 residues. CDR1 and CDR2 from the germline V gene are SGHRS and YFSETQ. V was shortened by 4 bases and J by 5 bases, with 15 bases between the two germline ends. The CDR3, as DNA: TGCGCCAGCAGCCGGGCCGGGTATGGGGAGACCCAGTACTTC. Translation gives CASSRAGYGETQYF.

The rearrangement links TRBV4-2 to TRBJ2-3; 13 nucleotides align to TRBD2. The J segment lost 7 bases and the V segment lost 2 bases, leaving 6 bases of the junction unmatched. The V gene's germline CDR1 is LGHNA and CDR2 YNFKEQ. This CDR3 comprises 16 residues. CDR3 DNA sequence: TGTGCCAGCAGCCAAACTAGCGGGGGGGCGTCAAATACGCAGTATTTT. Its protein is CASSQTSGGASNTQYF.

The gene calls are TRBV5-4 and TRBJ2-7; TRBD1 matches 8 bases. This CDR3 region has 15 residues. The V gene end was trimmed by 2 bases and the J gene end by 2 bases; junction bases not matched to a gene: 6. Germline assignment: CDR1 SGHNT and CDR2 YYREEE (reference sequence). This chain's CDR3 is CASSFLTGDTYEQYF. CDR3 bases: TGTGCCAGCAGCTTCCTGACAGGGGACACCTACGAGCAGTACTTC.

CDR3 sequence reads: CASSLGSGTGNTEAFF. CDR3 sequence (DNA): TGCGCCAGCAGCTTGGGGTCCGGGACAGGCAACACTGAAGCTTTCTTT. This chain connects TRBV5-1 to TRBJ1-1; 8 bases line up with TRBD1. The CDR3 is 16 residues long. Germline CDR1 SGHRS, CDR2 YFSETQ. Trimming at V came to 0 bases and at J to 2 bases, leaving 6 bases not matched to a gene.

The V and J genes are TRBV5-4 and TRBJ2-3; 9 bases fit TRBD2. With V trimmed by 1 base and J by 1 base, 10 bases remained unmatched. Per the germline V gene, CDR1 is SGHNT and CDR2 is YYREEE (reference sequence). The CDR3 runs to 18 residues. The CDR3: CASSLRGRAEPGTDTQYF. In DNA, the CDR3 is TGTGCCAGCAGCTTGCGCGGGAGGGCCGAGCCTGGCACAGATACGCAGTATTTT.

The chain joins TRBV2 to TRBJ2-7; 10 nucleotides line up with TRBD2. The CDR3 extends over 12 amino acids. Germline assignment: CDR1 SNHLY and CDR2 FYNNEI. V shed 7 bases, J shed 7 bases, and the junction held 4 bases outside the gene matches. This CDR3 is CASKAGGREQYF. CDR3 coding DNA: TGTGCCAGCAAAGCGGGGGGGAGGGAGCAGTACTTC. Based on the CDR3 plus reference TRBV2 and TRBJ2-7, the full variable domain is EPEVTQTPSHQVTQMGQEVILRCVPISNHLYFYWYRQILGQKVEFLVSFYNNEISEKSEIFDDQFSVERPDGSNFTLKIRSTKLEDSAMYFCASKAGGREQYFGPGTRLTVT.

The V and J genes are TRBV11-3 and TRBJ2-1; D is unclear. Trimming pared 4 bases from V and 3 bases from J, leaving 10 bases between. The CDR3 totals 14 residues. Germline V gene lookup returns CDR1 SGHNT and CDR2 YENEEA. For the CDR3, the DNA is TGTGCCAGCAGCTCCAGGACCCACTACAATGAGCAGTTCTTC. The encoded protein is CASSSRTHYNEQFF.

This clone was observed a single time. The V call is TRBV29-1, the J call TRBJ2-1, with 11 bases identical to TRBD2. Trimming at V came to 3 bases and at J to 0 bases, leaving 4 bases not matched to a gene. The CDR3 totals 16 residues. Germline V CDR1 and CDR2: SQVTM, ANQGSEA. CDR3 in amino acids: CSVDGTSGSSYNEQFF. In DNA, the CDR3 is TGCAGCGTTGACGGGACTAGCGGCAGCTCCTACAATGAGCAGTTCTTC.

This chain connects TRBV5-1 to TRBJ1-5, with 8 bases identical to TRBD1. J was trimmed by 3 bases and V by 0 bases; bases with no gene match: 2. The germline V gene encodes CDR1 SGHRS and CDR2 YFSETQ. The CDR3 is 15 amino acids. CDR3 in amino acids: CASSLAGGINQPQHF. CDR3 DNA: TGCGCCAGCAGCTTGGCAGGGGGCATCAATCAGCCCCAGCATTTT.

The J gene is TRBJ2-3, the V gene TRBV18; D might be TRBD1 or TRBD2, each matching 5 bases. Germline assignment: CDR1 KGHSH and CDR2 LQKENI. This CDR3 has 15 amino acids. The V end was cut by 9 bases, the J end by 2 bases, with 18 bases between. The CDR3 nucleotides read TGTGCCAGTTTCTATCTGGGGGATCACACAGATACGCAGTATTTT. Its translation is CASFYLGDHTDTQYF.

The chain links TRBV5-1 to TRBJ1-2, with TRBD1 matching 8 bases. There are 14 residues in the CDR3. Per the germline V gene, CDR1 is SGHRS and CDR2 is YFSETQ. With 4 bases clipped from V and 5 bases from J, the junction kept 7 bases outside the gene matches. The chain's CDR3 is CASSQGTGYYGYTF. CDR3 DNA sequence: TGCGCCAGCAGCCAGGGGACAGGCTATTATGGCTACACCTTC.

The V gene is TRBV5-1, the J gene TRBJ2-3; weak D call: TRBD1 (6 bases). This CDR3 contains 17 residues. CDR1 is SGHRS, CDR2 YFSETQ, per germline. V lost 0 bases to trimming and J lost 0 bases, with 14 bases between them. CDR3 in DNA: TGCGCCAGCAGCTTGGGAGGGGGTAGAACTAGCACAGATACGCAGTATTTT. Protein: CASSLGGGRTSTDTQYF.

The rearrangement uses TRBV2 and TRBJ1-1, with 7 bases matching TRBD1. Trimming at V came to 5 bases and at J to 1 base, leaving 4 bases not matched to a gene. The CDR3 extends over 14 amino acids. Germline V gene sequence: CDR1 SNHLY, CDR2 FYNNEI. The DNA of the CDR3 is TGTGCCAGCAGTAGAGACAGGGCGAACACTGAAGCTTTCTTT. It yields the protein CASSRDRANTEAFF.

A note on this clone: Additional DNA sequences in this sample encode the identical CDR3. The CDR3 bases are TGCGCCAGCAGCTTGGGGCGGGGCGGGGGGTCCAAAAACATTCAGTACTTC. This translates into CASSLGRGGGSKNIQYF. The V call is TRBV4-1, the J call TRBJ2-4; TRBD2 aligns across 8 bases. Trimming at V came to 5 bases and at J to 2 bases, leaving 11 bases not matched to a gene. Looked up from germline, CDR1 is MGHRA and CDR2 is YSYEKL. CDR3 length equals 17 residues.

The gene calls are TRBV11-2 and TRBJ2-1; 10 nucleotides line up with TRBD1. J lost 6 bases, V lost 5 bases, and 7 bases had no gene match. The CDR3 totals 15 residues. Germline V gene lookup returns CDR1 SGHAT and CDR2 FQNNGV. This CDR3 is CASSNLRTGGNEQFF. CDR3 DNA sequence: TGTGCCAGCAGCAACCTTCGGACAGGGGGCAATGAGCAGTTCTTC.

The V and J genes are TRBV10-3 and TRBJ1-2, with unresolved D. The germline V gene has CDR1 ENHRY and CDR2 SYGVKD. The CDR3 is 15 amino acids. V lost 4 bases to trimming and J lost 0 bases, with 12 bases between them. This CDR3 is CAISVYSGSNYGYTF. The CDR3, as DNA: TGTGCCATCAGTGTATATTCGGGGTCTAACTATGGCTACACCTTC.

V and J are TRBV19 and TRBJ1-2, with TRBD1 identical over 7 bases. Germline V gives CDR1 LNHDA, CDR2 SQIVND (reference sequence). Germline trimming cut 1 base from V and 7 bases from J; bases unmatched to any gene: 9. The CDR3 covers 15 residues. For the CDR3, the DNA is TGTGCCAGTAGTATAGGACTAGACAGGGCACGTGGCTACACCTTC. Its protein product is CASSIGLDRARGYTF.